This T cell receptor (beta chain) was captured by sequencing in a study of response to subunit inactivated influenza vaccine. Study observations and caveats: Each seasonal flu vaccination may recruit only limited new T cells, authors suggested.

From germline, CDR1 is SEHNR and CDR2 FQNEAQ (reference sequence). The CDR3 is 15 residues long. Losses at the gene ends were 6 bases for V and 2 bases for J; bases not matched to a gene: 6. TCRdb re-derived calls from the RT-PCR reads in MiXCR, one entry per CDR3 protein. Counted here are 500,000 or so distinct CDR3 sequences, 16% occurring once; the ten biggest clones make up less than 4%. On this clonotype itself: Its antigen remains unknown.

The TCR comes from a man aged 50 to 75 who received an inactivated influenza vaccine. Sequencing was performed on CD4+ T cells sorted from PBMCs, taken 23 months after vaccination. V and J are TRBV7-9 and TRBJ2-3, with 9 nucleotides matching TRBD1. The CDR3 sequence: CASSLGQGFTDTQYF. CDR3 coding DNA: TGTGCCAGCAGTCTGGGACAGGGCTTCACAGATACGCAGTATTTT.